The 32 T cell receptor beta chains listed next were all sequenced from one sample in a study of T-cell reconstitution after alpha-beta-depleted transplantation in children. Unique molecular identifiers tagged the TCRbeta library. TCRdb reprocessed the PCR reads via MiXCR and lists one record per CDR3 protein. The sample shows about 870,000 distinct CDR3 sequences, about 15% of them seen only once. The starting material was PBMCs, mostly from graft donor cells, obtained 360 days after TCRalphabeta/CD19-depleted stem cell transplant. The receptor source for this set is a male patient between 10 and 17 years old who had a stem cell transplant for acute lymphoblastic leukemia, so the T cells may come from the graft donor.

A few counts support this clonotype. The chain is built from TRBV4-1 and TRBJ2-7, with D possibly matching TRBD2 (5 bases). V lost 4 bases to trimming and J lost 0 bases, with 10 bases between them. CDR1 and CDR2 from the germline V gene are MGHRA and YSYEKL. The CDR3 sequence is 14 residues long. CDR3: CASSRGYHSYEQYF. CDR3 sequence (DNA): TGCGCCAGCAGCCGCGGGTATCACTCCTACGAGCAGTACTTC.

This chain joins TRBV5-1 and TRBJ2-3; 15 bases map to TRBD2. CDR1 SGHRS and CDR2 YFSETQ come from the germline V gene. The junction had 15 bases not matched to a gene; V was cut back by 4 bases and J by 3 bases. The CDR3 has 20 residues. CDR3 sequence: CASSLRLRGLAGGITDTQYF. The DNA for the CDR3 is TGCGCCAGCAGCCTCCGTTTACGCGGACTAGCGGGAGGGATTACAGATACGCAGTATTTT.

The chain has TRBV20-1 and TRBJ2-1; D is unresolved. Germline assignment: CDR1 DFQATT and CDR2 SNEGSKA (reference sequence). The V and J ends lost 1 base and 2 bases respectively, with 18 bases between them. This CDR3 is built from 17 residues. The CDR3 DNA sequence: TGCAGTGCTAGAGTTTTGCCCCAGGACCGAGCCTACAATGAGCAGTTCTTC. The encoded protein is CSARVLPQDRAYNEQFF.

This clonotype was picked up many times. V is TRBV20-1 and J is TRBJ2-7, with D unclear. CDR1 DFQATT and CDR2 SNEGSKA come from the germline V gene (reference sequence). The CDR3 length is 12 residues. Trimming stripped 0 bases from V and 7 bases from J, with 10 bases between. CDR3 nucleotide sequence: TGCAGTGCTAGAGATCAAACAGCAGAGCAGTACTTC. This codes for CSARDQTAEQYF.

This clonotype turned up a few times. This chain links TRBV6-2 or TRBV6-3 with TRBJ2-1; TRBD2 aligns across 10 bases. The junction had 5 bases not matched to a gene; V was cut back by 6 bases and J by 6 bases. Germline CDR1 is MNHEY and CDR2 is SVGEGT. The CDR3 runs to 14 residues. CDR3 sequence: CASRLTSGVNEQFF. The DNA for the CDR3 is TGTGCCAGCAGACTAACTAGCGGGGTCAATGAGCAGTTCTTC.

This clonotype was seen a few times. The chain links TRBV20-1 to TRBJ2-3; no reliable D call. This CDR3 comprises 9 residues. The germline V gene has CDR1 DFQATT and CDR2 SNEGSKA (reference sequence). Trimming shortened V by 6 bases and J by 5 bases, and 3 bases separated the two germline ends. The CDR3 spells CSAVDTQYF. Here the CDR3 DNA reads TGCAGTGCCGTAGATACGCAGTATTTT.

The chain links TRBV29-1 to TRBJ2-5; TRBD2 is a possible D gene (6 bases). V was cut by 8 bases and J by 2 bases, with 15 bases left in between. Germline V CDR1 and CDR2: SQVTM, ANQGSEA. There are 13 residues in the CDR3. For the CDR3, the DNA is TGCAGCTCGTTCGGCGGGGCACAAGAGACCCAGTACTTC. Protein sequence: CSSFGGAQETQYF.

This clonotype occurred a few times. V gene TRBV12-3 or TRBV12-4 combines with J gene TRBJ1-3, with D perhaps TRBD1 (5 bases). V was cut by 5 bases and J by 8 bases, with 16 bases left in between. This CDR3 comprises 14 residues. The CDR3 sequence is CASSPYRRKDTIYF. In DNA form, the CDR3 reads TGTGCCAGCAGTCCCTACAGGAGGAAAGACACCATATATTTT.

This clonotype was seen just once. This chain joins TRBV12-3 or TRBV12-4 and TRBJ2-1; 7 bases line up with TRBD2. The CDR3 has 13 amino acids. Losses at the gene ends were 2 bases for V and 12 bases for J; bases not matched to a gene: 7. The DNA of the CDR3 is TGTGCCAGCAGTTTACGGGCGGGAGAGCTGCAGTTCTTC. Encoded protein: CASSLRAGELQFF.

This clonotype showed up just a few times. The chain links TRBV7-9 to TRBJ2-4; D unresolved. Looked up from germline, CDR1 is SEHNR and CDR2 is FQNEAQ (reference sequence). Trimming pared 1 base from V and 0 bases from J, leaving 1 base between. The CDR3 has 13 amino acids. The CDR3 nucleotides are TGTGCCAGCAGCTTAGTAGCCAAAAACATTCAGTACTTC. It is translated as CASSLVAKNIQYF.

In this sample, this clonotype turned up many times. This chain links TRBV4-1 with TRBJ2-1, with a weak D call TRBD2 (6 bases). Trimming left V 3 bases short and J 1 base short, with 7 bases between. CDR3 length: 14 residues. CDR1 is MGHRA, CDR2 YSYEKL, per germline. CDR3 protein: CASSHGGSYNEQFF. The DNA for the CDR3 is TGCGCCAGCAGCCACGGGGGATCCTACAATGAGCAGTTCTTC.

The chain is built from TRBV5-1 and TRBJ2-5; 8 bases are a match to TRBD1. Trimming took 4 bases from V and 5 from J; bases not matched to a gene: 4. Germline assignment: CDR1 SGHRS and CDR2 YFSETQ. The CDR3 spans 13 residues. As DNA, the CDR3 is TGCGCCAGCAGCCAAACAGGGGGGGAGACCCAGTACTTC. It codes for CASSQTGGETQYF.

This clonotype was observed a few times. The J gene is TRBJ2-7, the V gene TRBV5-1; D gene ambiguous. V gave up 6 bases and J gave up 2 bases, with 12 bases separating them. This CDR3 is built from 13 residues. From germline, CDR1 is SGHRS and CDR2 YFSETQ. Written as DNA, the CDR3 is TGCGCCAGCACCGGGCCGCCGACCTACGAGCAGTACTTC. Protein sequence: CASTGPPTYEQYF.

The chain uses TRBV3-1 and TRBJ2-1; 14 bases map to TRBD2. The CDR3 length is 19 residues. Germline assignment: CDR1 LGHDT and CDR2 YNNKEL (reference sequence). Trimming removed 1 base from V and 6 bases from J; junction bases left unmatched: 11. The DNA of the CDR3 is TGTGCCAGCAGCCAAGTGGGACTAGCGGGAGCGACAAGGGGCAATGAGCAGTTCTTC. This translates into CASSQVGLAGATRGNEQFF.

V usage is TRBV12-3 or TRBV12-4 and J usage is TRBJ1-2; a possible D gene is TRBD1 (6 bases). The length of the CDR3 is 14 residues. Trimming shortened V by 7 bases and J by 6 bases, and 18 bases separated the two germline ends. CDR3 DNA: TGTGCCAGCACCTCCCGCCGGGGGGCTAATGGCTACACCTTC. Its protein is CASTSRRGANGYTF.

The chain links TRBV29-1 to TRBJ2-3; D is possibly TRBD1 or TRBD2 (6 bases each). The CDR3 spans 15 residues. Trimming cost V 4 bases and J 2 bases, with 16 bases left between them. CDR1 and CDR2 from the germline V gene are SQVTM and ANQGSEA. The CDR3 sequence is CSVAKGGYATDTQYF. The CDR3 region has the DNA TGCAGCGTTGCGAAGGGGGGCTATGCCACAGATACGCAGTATTTT.

The V call is TRBV18, the J call TRBJ1-2, with a tentative D call TRBD1 (6 bases). The V gene lost 3 bases and the J gene lost 2 bases, with 16 bases spanning the gap. CDR1 and CDR2 from the germline V gene are KGHSH and LQKENI. The CDR3 has 16 amino acids. In nucleotides, the CDR3 is TGTGCCAGCTCACCGGATACAGGGAAGGTGAACTATGGCTACACCTTC. Protein product: CASSPDTGKVNYGYTF. Filled out from reference TRBV18 and TRBJ1-2, the complete variable domain reads NAGVMQNPRHLVRRRGQEARLRCSPMKGHSHVYWYRQLPEEGLKFMVYLQKENIIDESGMPKERFSAEFPKEGPSILRIQQVVRGDSAAYFCASSPDTGKVNYGYTFGSGTRLTVV.

This clonotype was recorded many times. The chain carries TRBV12-3 or TRBV12-4 and TRBJ2-7, with D maybe TRBD2 (5 bases). This CDR3 region has 14 residues. Trimming cost V 8 bases and J 2 bases, with 16 bases left between them. This CDR3 is CASGPGLLPYEQYF. CDR3 sequence (DNA): TGTGCCAGCGGTCCCGGACTGCTCCCCTACGAGCAGTACTTC.

J is TRBJ1-5 and V is TRBV4-2, with 7 positions matching TRBD1. Germline values: CDR1 LGHNA, CDR2 YNFKEQ. This CDR3 has 20 residues. Trimming removed 5 bases from V and 0 bases from J; junction bases left unmatched: 19. CDR3: CASSKPFPGQRPDSNQPQHF. The CDR3 region has the DNA TGTGCCAGCAGCAAACCCTTCCCGGGACAGCGACCAGATAGCAATCAGCCCCAGCATTTT.

V and J are TRBV21-1 and TRBJ2-7. TRBV21-1 is a documented pseudogene. This CDR3 spans 18 amino acids. The CDR3 here is CASSKARWWVLTTYEQYF. DNA of the CDR3: TGTGCCAGCAGCAAAGCGAGGTGGTGGGTCCTTACGACCTACGAGCAGTACTTC.

This clonotype was seen only a few times. This rearrangement joins TRBV24-1 to TRBJ2-1, with 7 bases matching TRBD2. This CDR3 contains 17 residues. CDR1 and CDR2 from the germline V gene are KGHDR and SFDVKD. V lost 4 bases, J lost 1 base, and 9 bases stayed unmatched. CDR3 in amino acids: CATSDRSSGPSYNEQFF. The CDR3 DNA is TGTGCCACCAGTGACAGATCTAGCGGCCCATCCTACAATGAGCAGTTCTTC.

The chain links TRBV5-1 to TRBJ2-1; D is uncertain. The germline gives CDR1 SGHRS, CDR2 YFSETQ. CDR3 length: 13 residues. Trimming pared 3 bases from V and 6 bases from J, leaving 10 bases between. The CDR3 DNA follows: TGCGCCAGCAGCTCGTTCGGGTCCAATGAGCAGTTCTTC. Translation: CASSSFGSNEQFF.

The chain recombines TRBV12-3 or TRBV12-4 with TRBJ2-7; perhaps D is TRBD1 or TRBD2 (6 bases each). CDR3 length: 13 amino acids. Trimming left V 3 bases short and J 4 bases short, with 10 bases between. The CDR3 loop is CASSFRGRYEQYF. CDR3 in DNA: TGTGCCAGCAGTTTTAGGGGGAGGTACGAGCAGTACTTC.

This clonotype was recorded a few times. This sequence joins TRBV29-1 and TRBJ2-7, with D possibly being TRBD2 (6 bases). The ends were cut back, 6 bases at V and 1 base at J, with 19 bases in the middle. CDR3 length: 15 residues. Per the germline V gene, CDR1 is SQVTM and CDR2 is ANQGSEA. The CDR3 DNA follows: TGCAGCGTCCCAGGTGGGGACTGGAAGTCCTACGAGCAGTACTTC. Protein product: CSVPGGDWKSYEQYF.

The rearrangement joins TRBV7-2 to TRBJ2-2; TRBD2 might be the D (6 bases). The V and J ends lost 5 bases and 4 bases respectively, with 14 bases between them. The CDR3 loop spans 15 amino acids. The V gene's germline CDR1 is SGHTA and CDR2 FQGNSA. The CDR3 reads CASSPLGLTTGELFF. The CDR3 nucleotides are TGTGCCAGCAGCCCACTGGGACTCACCACCGGGGAGCTGTTTTTT.

This clonotype was counted between two and nine times. CDR3 nucleotides: TGTGCCAGCCTCCGACTAGCGGGAGGGCCGAATGAGCAGTTCTTC. Its protein product is CASLRLAGGPNEQFF. The chain combines TRBV6-2 or TRBV6-3 with TRBJ2-1; TRBD2 matches at 14 bases. V was pared by 8 bases and J by 7 bases, with 7 bases of the junction left unmatched. Germline CDR1 reads MNHEY; CDR2 reads SVGEGT. The CDR3 has 15 amino acids.

The rearrangement joins TRBV2 to TRBJ2-7, with TRBD2 matching over 14 bases. CDR1 is SNHLY, CDR2 FYNNEI, per germline. This CDR3 contains 17 residues. Trimming took 8 bases from V and 5 from J; bases not matched to a gene: 14. For the CDR3, the DNA is TGTGCCAGCGGCGCGGGACTAGCGGGGGTCCTTTTTCACGAGCAGTACTTC. This translates into CASGAGLAGVLFHEQYF.

The rearrangement uses TRBV12-3 or TRBV12-4 and TRBJ2-5, with D possibly TRBD1 on 6 matching bases. Trimming took off 6 bases at V and 5 bases at J, with 10 bases between the two ends. The CDR3 contains 12 residues. The CDR3 loop is CASRGRGETQYF. The DNA of the CDR3 is TGTGCCAGCAGGGGTAGGGGGGAGACCCAGTACTTC.

The chain recombines TRBV18 with TRBJ2-2; 8 nucleotides align to TRBD1. The CDR3 is 16 amino acids. V trimming: 3 bases; J trimming: 3 bases; junction bases outside the gene matches: 6. Per germline, CDR1 KGHSH and CDR2 LQKENI. CDR3: CASSPRQGLHTGELFF. For the CDR3, the DNA is TGTGCCAGCTCACCCAGACAGGGGCTCCACACCGGGGAGCTGTTTTTT.

This clonotype was picked up many times. V and J are TRBV15 and TRBJ1-5; no clear D. The germline V gene has CDR1 LNHNV and CDR2 YYDKDF (reference sequence). The V and J ends lost 0 bases and 10 bases respectively, with 13 bases between them. There are 14 residues in the CDR3. CDR3 sequence (DNA): TGTGCCACCAGCAGAGATCTTAAAGGCATACCCCAGCATTTT. Its protein product is CATSRDLKGIPQHF.

This clonotype was counted only a few times. The chain carries TRBV15 and TRBJ1-1; D gene uncertain. CDR1 and CDR2 from the germline V gene are LNHNV and YYDKDF (reference sequence). Deletions cut 0 bases from V and 5 bases from J, with 7 bases between. CDR3 length: 13 amino acids. The CDR3 sequence is CATSRDRRTEAFF. The CDR3 DNA reads as TGTGCCACCAGCAGAGATCGACGGACTGAAGCTTTCTTT.

This rearrangement joins TRBV5-1 to TRBJ1-1; D may be TRBD1 (5 bases). The CDR3 spans 14 residues. Germline V gene sequence: CDR1 SGHRS, CDR2 YFSETQ. V was cut by 7 bases and J by 1 base, with 14 bases left in between. CDR3 in DNA: TGCGCCAGCCGTGGGGGGATGCGGAACACTGAAGCTTTCTTT. Residues: CASRGGMRNTEAFF. The variable domain in full, completed from reference TRBV5-1 and TRBJ1-1, reads KAGVTQTPRYLIKTRGQQVTLSCSPISGHRSVSWYQQTPGQGLQFLFEYFSETQRNKGNFPGRFSGRQFSNSRSEMNVSTLELGDSALYLCASRGGMRNTEAFFGQGTRLTVV.